This TCR beta chain came from a study of blood T cell repertoires in COVID-19. Study overall: The United States, Italy and Spain provided the acute and convalescent COVID-19 samples. PBMCs, B-cell-depleted T cells, or T cells were the source of the cDNA or gDNA that made up the material.

Clones were sequenced by immunoSEQ multiplex PCR, and TCRdb holds only the in-frame ones, with some missing. The sample carries approximately 360,000 clones, roughly 90% recorded once. The CDR3 totals 15 residues. V shed 4 bases and J 6 bases; nucleotides not matched to a gene: 7. CDR1 and CDR2 from the germline V gene are KGHDR and SFDVKD. Participant-given clinical history determined each cohort assignment. The sequenced sample consisted of PBMCs or T cells enriched from blood (not recorded which). The sequence came from a woman aged 25 to 39 with acute COVID-19. The genes are TRBV24-1 and TRBJ2-1, with 8 bases lining up with TRBD2. CDR3 amino acids: CATSDGGAFGNEQFF. CDR3 DNA sequence: TGTGCCACCAGTGACGGGGGGGCCTTCGGCAATGAGCAGTTCTTC.